The rows below give T cell receptor beta chains drawn from one sample of a study of CD8 T cells in Susac syndrome. TCRdb ran MiXCR on the immunoSEQ multiplex PCR reads and lists one entry per CDR3 protein. This sample has over 120,000 distinct CDR3 sequences, with about 95% found just once. Sequencing used CD4+ T cells from PBMCs. These receptor sequences come from a human donor with Susac syndrome. Each CDR3 is given with its conserved first and last residue. Each record gives: clone size, V gene, CDR3 length, D gene, J gene, CDR3 protein, CDR3 DNA. A D gene is named only where the DNA matches it firmly. A row's size may be missing; if present it is once, few, many or a size class.

>NA|TRBV12-3/TRBV12-4|15|NA|TRBJ1-1
CASSPTGGGNTEAFF
TGTGCCAGCAGTCCCACCGGGGGGGGGAACACTGAAGCTTTCTTT
>NA|TRBV29-1|12|NA|TRBJ2-5
CSVAGGEETQYF
TGCAGCGTAGCAGGGGGGGAAGAGACCCAGTACTTC
>NA|TRBV3-1|13|NA|TRBJ1-1
CASSQRQNTEAFF
TGTGCCAGCAGCCAACGACAGAACACTGAAGCTTTCTTT
>NA|TRBV5-1|14|TRBD1|TRBJ2-7
CASSLRGQGDEQYF
TGCGCCAGCAGCCTCCGGGGACAGGGGGACGAGCAGTACTTC
>NA|TRBV7-2|16|NA|TRBJ1-3
CASSLEGSRPGNTIYF
TGTGCCAGCAGCTTAGAAGGGTCTCGGCCGGGAAACACCATATATTTT
>NA|TRBV9|13|TRBD1|TRBJ2-7
CASSVGQGHEQYF
TGTGCCAGCAGCGTGGGACAGGGCCACGAGCAGTACTTC
>NA|TRBV29-1|10|NA|TRBJ1-2
CSGTNYGYTF
TGCAGCGGGACAAACTATGGCTACACCTTC
>NA|TRBV30|13|NA|TRBJ2-3
CAWSVLRTDTQYF
TGTGCCTGGAGTGTACTCAGAACAGATACGCAGTATTTT
>NA|TRBV2|12|NA|TRBJ2-7
CASSGVSYEQYF
TGTGCCAGCAGTGGCGTCTCCTACGAGCAGTACTTC
>NA|TRBV10-3|13|NA|TRBJ2-6
CADRNSGANVLTF
TGTGCCGACCGTAACTCTGGGGCCAACGTCCTGACTTTC
>once|TRBV3-1|15|TRBD1|TRBJ2-7
CASSQSWTGSYEQYF
TGTGCCAGCAGCCAGTCTTGGACAGGATCCTACGAGCAGTACTTC
>NA|TRBV18|14|TRBD1|TRBJ2-7
CASSPGQVSYEQYF
TGTGCCAGCTCACCGGGACAGGTCTCCTACGAGCAGTACTTC
>NA|TRBV7-9|15|TRBD2|TRBJ2-3
CASSSRRLAEDTQYF
TGTGCCAGCAGCTCAAGAAGACTAGCGGAGGATACGCAGTATTTT
>NA|TRBV9|14|NA|TRBJ2-6
CASSVDPGANVLTF
TGTGCCAGCAGCGTAGACCCTGGGGCCAACGTCCTGACTTTC
>NA|TRBV2|14|NA|TRBJ1-5
CASTDRDSNQPQHF
TGTGCCAGCACTGACCGGGACAGCAATCAGCCCCAGCATTTT
>NA|TRBV20-1|11|NA|TRBJ2-3
CSASQPDTQYF
TGCAGTGCTAGTCAGCCAGATACGCAGTATTTT
>NA|TRBV30|13|NA|TRBJ2-5
CAWSVGFRETQYF
TGTGCCTGGAGTGTCGGCTTCCGAGAGACCCAGTACTTC
>NA|TRBV7-6|16|TRBD2|TRBJ2-5
CASSSAGLANQETQYF
TGTGCCAGCAGTTCAGCGGGACTAGCGAACCAAGAGACCCAGTACTTC
>NA|TRBV28|13|TRBD2|TRBJ2-7
CASASGGRYEQYF
TGTGCCAGCGCCTCGGGGGGTAGGTACGAGCAGTACTTC
>NA|TRBV4-2|10|NA|TRBJ2-1
CASSHPEQFF
TGTGCCAGCAGCCACCCTGAGCAGTTCTTC
>few|TRBV6-1|14|NA|TRBJ1-5
CASIGAWSNQPQHF
TGTGCCAGCATCGGGGCGTGGAGCAATCAGCCCCAGCATTTT
>NA|TRBV28|13|NA|TRBJ1-1
CASTGTPQAEAFF
TGTGCCAGTACCGGGACCCCCCAGGCTGAAGCTTTCTTT
>NA|TRBV15|16|TRBD2|TRBJ2-3
CATSREVAGGTDTQYF
TGTGCCACCAGCAGAGAAGTAGCGGGGGGCACAGATACGCAGTATTTT
>NA|TRBV20-1|15|TRBD2|TRBJ2-1
CSASPLAGVYNEQFF
TGCAGTGCTAGTCCATTAGCGGGAGTCTACAATGAGCAGTTCTTC
>NA|TRBV5-1|14|NA|TRBJ1-1
CASSRFVDRTEAFF
TGCGCCAGCAGTCGCTTCGTGGATCGCACTGAAGCTTTCTTT
>NA|TRBV20-1|13|TRBD2|TRBJ2-1
CSAGLAGDNEQFF
TGCAGTGCTGGACTAGCGGGAGACAATGAGCAGTTCTTC
>NA|TRBV7-2|16|NA|TRBJ1-6
CASSLVAGVGNSPLHF
TGTGCCAGCAGCTTAGTAGCAGGGGTTGGAAATTCACCCCTCCACTTT
>NA|TRBV7-2|15|TRBD1|TRBJ2-5
CASSPGQAFKETQYF
TGTGCCAGCAGCCCCGGACAGGCTTTTAAGGAGACCCAGTACTTC
>NA|TRBV20-1|15|TRBD2|TRBJ2-2
CSATSGRADTGELFF
TGCAGTGCAACGAGCGGGAGGGCCGACACCGGGGAGCTGTTTTTT
>NA|TRBV3-1|12|NA|TRBJ1-6
CASSQGDSPLHF
TGTGCCAGCAGCCAGGGGGATTCACCCCTCCACTTT
>NA|TRBV30|13|NA|TRBJ1-5
CAWSAQGNQPQHF
TGTGCCTGGAGCGCACAGGGCAATCAGCCCCAGCATTTT
>NA|TRBV18|13|TRBD1|TRBJ1-1
CASSFDRDTEAFF
TGTGCCAGCTCATTCGACAGGGATACTGAAGCTTTCTTT
>once|TRBV5-1|14|TRBD1|TRBJ1-2
CASSVGQGQYGYTF
TGCGCCAGCTCAGTCGGACAGGGGCAGTATGGCTACACCTTC
>NA|TRBV24-1|12|NA|TRBJ1-2
CATRDGLYGYTF
TGTGCCACCCGGGACGGGCTCTATGGCTACACCTTC